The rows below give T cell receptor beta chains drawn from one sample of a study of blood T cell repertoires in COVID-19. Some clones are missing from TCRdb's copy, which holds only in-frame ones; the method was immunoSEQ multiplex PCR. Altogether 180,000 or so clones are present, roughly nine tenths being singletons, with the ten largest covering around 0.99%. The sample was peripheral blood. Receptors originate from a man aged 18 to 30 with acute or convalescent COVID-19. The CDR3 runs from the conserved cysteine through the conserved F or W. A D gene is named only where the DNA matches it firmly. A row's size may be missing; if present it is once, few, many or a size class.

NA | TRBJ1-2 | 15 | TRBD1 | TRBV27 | CASRATGVGGYGYTF | TGTGCCAGCAGGGCTACAGGGGTTGGCGGCTATGGCTACACCTTC
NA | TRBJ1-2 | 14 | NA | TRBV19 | CASSMGATAYGYTF | TGTGCCAGTAGTATGGGGGCCACCGCCTATGGCTACACCTTC
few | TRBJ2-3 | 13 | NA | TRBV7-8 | CASCRGRTDTQYF | TGTGCCAGCTGTCGAGGGCGCACAGATACGCAGTATTTT
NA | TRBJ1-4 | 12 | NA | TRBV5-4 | CASSLSGEIPVF | TGTGCCAGCAGCTTATCAGGGGAAATTCCCGTCTTT
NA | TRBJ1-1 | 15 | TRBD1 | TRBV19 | CASSWGQGLNTEAFF | TGTGCCAGTAGTTGGGGACAGGGATTGAACACTGAAGCTTTCTTT
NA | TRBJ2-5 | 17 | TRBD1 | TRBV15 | CATSRRVGTGFQETQYF | TGTGCCACCAGCAGACGGGTTGGGACAGGGTTCCAAGAGACCCAGTACTTC
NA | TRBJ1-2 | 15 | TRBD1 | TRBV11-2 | CASSLGDRGYGGYTF | TGTGCCAGCAGCTTAGGGGACAGGGGGTATGGTGGCTACACCTTC
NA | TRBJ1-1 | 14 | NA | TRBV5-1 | CASSNQGQNTEAFF | TGCGCCAGCAGCAACCAGGGGCAGAACACTGAAGCTTTCTTT
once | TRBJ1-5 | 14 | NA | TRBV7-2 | CASSPRQGNQPQHF | TGTGCCAGCAGCCCCCGACAAGGCAATCAGCCCCAGCATTTT
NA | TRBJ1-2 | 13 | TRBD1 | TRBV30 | CAWSRQGQEGYTF | TGTGCCTGGAGTAGACAGGGACAGGAAGGCTACACCTTC
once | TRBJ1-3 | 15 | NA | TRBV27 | CASSSRRASGNTIYF | TGTGCCAGCAGCTCGCGGAGGGCCTCTGGAAACACCATATATTTT
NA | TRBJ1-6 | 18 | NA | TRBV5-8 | CASSLDVKVGTSISPLHF | TGTGCCAGCAGCTTGGACGTTAAGGTTGGGACATCCATTTCACCCCTCCACTTT
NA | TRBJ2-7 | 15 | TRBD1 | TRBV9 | CASSQGVGGSYEQYF | TGTGCCAGCAGCCAGGGGGTAGGAGGCTCCTACGAGCAGTACTTC
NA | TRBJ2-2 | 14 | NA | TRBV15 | CATSTSPYTGELFF | TGTGCCACCAGCACTAGTCCGTACACCGGGGAGCTGTTTTTT
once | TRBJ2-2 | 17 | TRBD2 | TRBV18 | CASSPSGLAANTGELFF | TGTGCCAGCTCACCCTCGGGACTAGCGGCGAACACCGGGGAGCTGTTTTTT
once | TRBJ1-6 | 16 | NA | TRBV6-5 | CASSYSWIRGNSPLHF | TGTGCCAGCAGTTACTCGTGGATACGAGGCAATTCACCCCTCCACTTT
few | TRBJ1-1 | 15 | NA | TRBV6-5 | CASIRGGGMNTEAFF | TGTGCCAGCATCAGGGGCGGAGGCATGAACACTGAAGCTTTCTTT
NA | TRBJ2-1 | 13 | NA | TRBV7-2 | CASSLDSYNEQFF | TGTGCCAGCAGCTTAGATTCATACAATGAGCAGTTCTTC
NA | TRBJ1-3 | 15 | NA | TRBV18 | CASSPPQGVGNTIYF | TGTGCCAGCTCACCACCCCAGGGTGTTGGAAACACCATATATTTT
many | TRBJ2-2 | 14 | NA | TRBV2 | CASSEQGGTGELFF | TGTGCCAGCAGTGAGCAGGGTGGCACCGGGGAGCTGTTTTTT
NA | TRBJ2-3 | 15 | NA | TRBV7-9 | CASSLAPSSTDTQYF | TGTGCCAGCAGCTTAGCTCCCTCGTCCACAGATACGCAGTATTTT
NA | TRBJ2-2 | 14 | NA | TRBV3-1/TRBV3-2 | CASSHPGHTGELFF | TGTGCCAGCAGCCATCCAGGGCACACCGGGGAGCTGTTTTTT
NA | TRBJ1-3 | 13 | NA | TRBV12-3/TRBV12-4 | CASSSGSGNTIYF | TGTGCCAGCAGTTCAGGGTCTGGAAACACCATATATTTT
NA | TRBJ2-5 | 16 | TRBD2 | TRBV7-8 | CASSFSSGGRQETQYF | TGTGCCAGCAGCTTCTCTAGCGGGGGTCGACAAGAGACCCAGTACTTC
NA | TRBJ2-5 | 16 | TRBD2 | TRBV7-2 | CASSSQRGGFQETQYF | TGTGCCAGCAGCTCTCAGCGGGGGGGCTTCCAAGAGACCCAGTACTTC